This T cell receptor (beta chain) was sequenced in a study of T cells after yellow fever vaccination. Trimming removed 6 bases from V and 4 bases from J, with 15 bases in between. The CDR3 length is 14 residues. Germline-derived CDR1 and CDR2 are MNHEY and SMNVEV (reference sequence). Each CDR3 protein is one row after TCRdb ran MiXCR on the 5' RACE reads. The repertoire consists of under 550,000 distinct CDR3 sequences, with 21% occurring once and the leading ten covering around 17%. The table lists this clonotype with a few counts. Here the sequenced sample was PBMCs, taken less than 25 days after the first yellow fever vaccination. This chain uses TRBV27 with TRBJ1-2; no clear D. This TCR was recovered from a young man who received the YFV17D yellow fever vaccine. CDR3 residues: CASSLRQAGYGYTF. CDR3 DNA: TGTGCCAGCAGCCTCCGGCAGGCGGGCTATGGCTACACCTTC.